This T cell receptor beta chain derives from a study of blood T cell repertoires in COVID-19. Study overall: Nucleic acid was either cDNA or gDNA, and it came from T cells, B-cell-depleted T cells, or PBMCs.

The assay was immunoSEQ multiplex PCR, and TCRdb's table has in-frame clones only and misses some. The sample shows 53,000 or so clones, approximately 82% of them seen only once. Germline V lookup: CDR1 MRHNA, CDR2 SNTAGT. CDR3 length equals 17 residues. The J segment lost 1 base and the V segment lost 5 bases, leaving 12 bases of the junction unmatched. The rearrangement links TRBV6-4 to TRBJ2-3; 7 positions match TRBD2. The sequence was obtained from a human donor in a cohort sampled during active COVID-19. The sequenced sample consisted of peripheral blood. CDR3 sequence: CASSPSFKSGGTDTQYF. CDR3 coding DNA: TGTGCCAGCAGTCCCTCATTCAAGAGCGGGGGCACAGATACGCAGTATTTT.